The 7 T cell receptor beta chains given below trace back to one sample, sequenced in a study of blood T cell repertoires in COVID-19. Assay used: immunoSEQ multiplex PCR; TCRdb lists only in-frame clones, some missing. The top ten hold about 0.86% of the sample, which has a few hundred thousand clones, approximately 90% seen once. The sequencing sample was made of PBMCs or T cells enriched from blood (not recorded which). The source is a woman between 40 and 50 years old who had been exposed to COVID-19.

The V and J genes are TRBV3-1 (or the pseudogene TRBV3-2) and TRBJ1-6, with D tentatively TRBD1 (5 bases). Germline loops: CDR1 LGHDT, CDR2 YNNKEL (reference sequence). The CDR3 spans 17 residues. The V end was cut by 0 bases, the J end by 0 bases, with 9 bases between. In DNA, the CDR3 is TGTGCCAGCAGCCAAGATATCGGGGGCTCCTATAATTCACCCCTCCACTTT. Its protein is CASSQDIGGSYNSPLHF.

In this sample, this clone turned up once. The V call is TRBV11-2, the J call TRBJ1-2; tentatively, D is TRBD1 (5 bases). CDR1 and CDR2 from the germline V gene are SGHAT and FQNNGV. V was pared by 2 bases and J by 8 bases, with 12 bases between. The CDR3 spans 13 residues. The CDR3 protein is CASSLNGARGYTF. Written as DNA, the CDR3 is TGTGCCAGCAGCTTAAATGGGGCCCGGGGCTACACCTTC.

This clone was seen a single time. The chain combines TRBV19 with TRBJ1-1; maybe TRBD1 (6 bases). CDR3 length: 16 amino acids. Germline lookup yields CDR1 LNHDA and CDR2 SQIVND (reference sequence). V lost 0 bases to trimming and J lost 4 bases, with 15 bases between them. The CDR3 here is CASSIDLGARSTEAFF. The CDR3 DNA sequence: TGTGCCAGTAGTATAGATCTGGGGGCAAGGAGCACTGAAGCTTTCTTT.

The gene calls are TRBV11-1 and TRBJ1-6; D gene uncertain. The CDR3 is made up of 15 amino acids. Germline CDR1 is SGHAT and CDR2 is FQDESV (reference sequence). With 1 base removed from V and 4 bases from J, the gap between germline ends came to 8 bases. CDR3 in amino acids: CASSLDSRYNSPLHF. CDR3 nucleotides: TGTGCCAGCAGCTTAGACTCCCGGTATAATTCACCCCTCCACTTT.

The chain carries TRBV29-1 and TRBJ1-2, with 8 positions matching TRBD1. V was pared by 3 bases and J by 7 bases, with 7 bases of the junction left unmatched. CDR1 is SQVTM, CDR2 ANQGSEA, per germline. CDR3 size: 13 residues. The CDR3 is CSVEAGGNFGYTF. In DNA, the CDR3 is TGCAGCGTTGAGGCAGGGGGCAATTTTGGCTACACCTTC.

The CDR3 sequence is CASSSQGIHQPQHF. DNA for the CDR3: TGTGCCAGCAGTTCCCAGGGTATCCATCAGCCCCAGCATTTT. The rearrangement joins TRBV6-6 to TRBJ1-5; the D gene is possibly TRBD1 (5 bases). The germline CDR1 and CDR2 sequences are MNHNY and SVGAGI (reference sequence). V lost 4 bases and J lost 5, with 12 bases in between. This CDR3 contains 14 residues.

The V gene is TRBV7-2, the J gene TRBJ2-7, with TRBD2 identical over 8 bases. The CDR3 loop spans 15 amino acids. Looked up from germline, CDR1 is SGHTA and CDR2 is FQGNSA. V lost 3 bases to trimming and J lost 1 base; unmatched junction nucleotides: 5. CDR3 DNA sequence: TGTGCCAGCAGCTTGTCAGCGGGAGTGTCCTACGAGCAGTACTTC. This translates into CASSLSAGVSYEQYF.